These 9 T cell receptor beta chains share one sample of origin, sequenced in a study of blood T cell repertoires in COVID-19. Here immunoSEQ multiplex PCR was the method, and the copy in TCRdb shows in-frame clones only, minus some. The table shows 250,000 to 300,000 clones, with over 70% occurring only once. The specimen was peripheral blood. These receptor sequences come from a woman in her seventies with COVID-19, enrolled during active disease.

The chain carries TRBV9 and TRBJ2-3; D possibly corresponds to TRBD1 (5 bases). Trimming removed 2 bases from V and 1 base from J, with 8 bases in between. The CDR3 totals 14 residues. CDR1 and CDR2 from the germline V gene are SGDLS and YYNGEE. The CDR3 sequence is CASSVQGRTDTQYF. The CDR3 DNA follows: TGTGCCAGCAGCGTGCAGGGCCGCACAGATACGCAGTATTTT.

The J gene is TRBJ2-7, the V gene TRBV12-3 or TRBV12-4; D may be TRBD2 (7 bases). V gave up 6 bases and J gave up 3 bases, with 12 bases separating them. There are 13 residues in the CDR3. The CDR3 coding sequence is TGTGCCAGCAGAAGGGGGGGGGACTACGAGCAGTACTTC. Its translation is CASRRGGDYEQYF.

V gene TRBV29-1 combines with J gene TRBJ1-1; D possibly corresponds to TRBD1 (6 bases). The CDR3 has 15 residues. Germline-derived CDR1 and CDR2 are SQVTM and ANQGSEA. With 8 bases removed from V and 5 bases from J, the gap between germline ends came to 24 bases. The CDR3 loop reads CSLSRGGRFGTEAFF. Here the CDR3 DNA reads TGCAGCCTTTCGAGGGGGGGGCGTTTTGGTACTGAAGCTTTCTTT.

CDR3 amino acids: CAWTPDRPGEKLFF. The CDR3 bases are TGTGCCTGGACCCCAGACAGACCCGGTGAAAAACTGTTTTTT. The chain uses TRBV30 and TRBJ1-4; perhaps TRBD1 as D (5 bases). V was cut by 4 bases and J by 7 bases, with 16 bases left in between. The CDR3 covers 14 residues. The germline V gene has CDR1 GTSNPN and CDR2 SVGIG (reference sequence).

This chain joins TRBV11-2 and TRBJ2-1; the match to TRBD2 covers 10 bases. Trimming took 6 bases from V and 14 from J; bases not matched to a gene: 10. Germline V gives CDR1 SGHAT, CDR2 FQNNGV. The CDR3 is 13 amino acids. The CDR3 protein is CASRPTSGKSKFF. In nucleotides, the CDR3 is TGTGCCAGCAGACCCACTAGCGGGAAATCAAAGTTCTTC. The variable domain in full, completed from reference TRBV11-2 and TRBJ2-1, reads EAGVAQSPRYKIIEKRQSVAFWCNPISGHATLYWYQQILGQGPKLLIQFQNNGVVDDSQLPKDRFSAERLKGVDSTLKIQPAKLEDSAVYLCASRPTSGKSKFFGPGTRLTVL.

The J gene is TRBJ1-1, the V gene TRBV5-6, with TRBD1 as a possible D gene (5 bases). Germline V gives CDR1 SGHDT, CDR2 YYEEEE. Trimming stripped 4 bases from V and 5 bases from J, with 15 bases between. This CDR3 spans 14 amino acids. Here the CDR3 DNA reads TGTGCCAGCAGCGACACTGGAGGGGAGACTGAAGCTTTCTTT. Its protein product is CASSDTGGETEAFF.

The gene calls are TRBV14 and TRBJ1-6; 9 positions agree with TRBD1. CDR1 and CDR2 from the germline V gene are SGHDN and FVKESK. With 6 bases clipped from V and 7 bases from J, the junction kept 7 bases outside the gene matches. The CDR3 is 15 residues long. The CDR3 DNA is TGTGCCAGCAGACCACCCGGGACAGGGAATTCACCCCTCCACTTT. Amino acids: CASRPPGTGNSPLHF.

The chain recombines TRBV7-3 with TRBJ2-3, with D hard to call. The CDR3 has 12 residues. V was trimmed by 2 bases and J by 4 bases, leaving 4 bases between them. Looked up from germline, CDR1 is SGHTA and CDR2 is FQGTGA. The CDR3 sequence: CASSLSSDTQYF. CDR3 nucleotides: TGTGCCAGCAGCTTATCGTCAGATACGCAGTATTTT.

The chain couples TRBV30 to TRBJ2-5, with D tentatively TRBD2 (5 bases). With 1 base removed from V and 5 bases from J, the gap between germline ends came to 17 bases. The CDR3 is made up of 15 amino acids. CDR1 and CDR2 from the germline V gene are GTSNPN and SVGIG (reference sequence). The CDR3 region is CAWSEAADAGETQYF. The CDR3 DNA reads TGTGCCTGGAGTGAGGCAGCGGACGCCGGCGAGACCCAGTACTTC.